This T cell receptor (beta chain) came from a study of Ad26.COV2.S vaccination and SARS-CoV-2 variants. Study results and caveats: TCR breadth and depth estimates may have understated total T cell responses. Recipients of either vaccine or placebo displayed similar breadth of non-spike TCRs. After vaccination, reports described spike-specific CD8+ and CD4+ T cell responses as showing substantial breadth.

Treatment in this sample: about 20 received Ad26.COV2.S at low or high dose, single or two shots; several received placebo; per-sample allocation not given. Sampling happened 63 days after the first vaccine or placebo injection. This Boston cohort included adults aged 18-55 years. Assay used: immunoSEQ multiplex PCR; TCRdb lists only in-frame clones, some missing. The table records 350,000 to 550,000 clones, roughly 89% of them present only once. As to this clone: Its specificity is unknown.

The V gene's germline CDR1 is MNHEY and CDR2 SMNVEV (reference sequence). CDR3 length: 12 amino acids. V was shortened by 9 bases and J by 0 bases, with 6 bases between the two germline ends. This chain joins TRBV27 and TRBJ2-1, with TRBD1 as a possible D gene (5 bases). The sample in question was peripheral blood, obtained in a trial of Ad26.COV2.S vaccine versus placebo. This receptor was obtained from a person aged 18-60 years who received the Ad26.COV2.S COVID-19 vaccine or a placebo. CDR3 loop: CASTGSYNEQFF. CDR3 DNA: TGTGCCAGTACAGGCTCCTACAATGAGCAGTTCTTC.